This section outlines one TCR beta chain sequence together with its context. The CDR3 is 12 residues long. Trimming removed 0 bases at V and 9 bases at J, with 8 bases between. Per the germline V gene, CDR1 is MNHEY and CDR2 is SVGAGI. This entry belongs to a study of PD-1 blockade in mismatch repair-deficient tumors. Across the study: Patients had approximately 12 mismatch repair-deficient cancer types and were previously treated and progressing.

Method: immunoSEQ multiplex PCR; TCRdb's copy keeps in-frame clones and lacks some. The data show around 48,000 clones, roughly 75% seen once. The sequence was obtained from an adult with mismatch repair-deficient cancer. V is TRBV6-5 and J is TRBJ1-1; D unresolved. This sample comprised peripheral blood, obtained 4 weeks after starting pembrolizumab. The CDR3 DNA sequence: TGTGCCAGCAGTTACTCGAGTGAGAAAGCTTTCTTT. Its translation is CASSYSSEKAFF.